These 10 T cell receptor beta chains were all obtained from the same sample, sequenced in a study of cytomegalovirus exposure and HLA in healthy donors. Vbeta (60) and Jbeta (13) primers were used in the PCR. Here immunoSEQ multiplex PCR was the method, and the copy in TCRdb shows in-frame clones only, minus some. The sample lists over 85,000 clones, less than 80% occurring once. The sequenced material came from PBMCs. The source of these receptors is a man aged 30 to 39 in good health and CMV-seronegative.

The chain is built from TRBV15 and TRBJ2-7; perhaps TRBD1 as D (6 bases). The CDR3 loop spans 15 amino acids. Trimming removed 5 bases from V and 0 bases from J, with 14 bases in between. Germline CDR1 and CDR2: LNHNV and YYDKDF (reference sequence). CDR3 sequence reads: CATSRRTDTSYEQYF. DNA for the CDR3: TGTGCCACCAGCCGCAGGACAGACACCTCCTACGAGCAGTACTTC.

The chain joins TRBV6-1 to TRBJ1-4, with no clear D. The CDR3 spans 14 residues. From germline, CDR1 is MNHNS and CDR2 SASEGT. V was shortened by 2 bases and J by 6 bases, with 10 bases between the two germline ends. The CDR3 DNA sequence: TGTGCCAGCAGTGAATTTTTCACGGATGAAAAACTGTTTTTT. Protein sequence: CASSEFFTDEKLFF.

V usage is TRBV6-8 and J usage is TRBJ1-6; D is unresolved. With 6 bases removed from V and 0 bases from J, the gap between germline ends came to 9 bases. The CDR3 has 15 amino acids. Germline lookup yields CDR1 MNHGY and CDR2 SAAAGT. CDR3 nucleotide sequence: TGTGCCAGCAGAGTGAAGAGCTCCTATAATTCACCCCTCCACTTT. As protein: CASRVKSSYNSPLHF.

The CDR3 DNA follows: TGTGCCAGCAGCGTAGATCCAGGGGGCTTTACTGAAGCTTTCTTT. This gives the protein CASSVDPGGFTEAFF. The rearrangement links TRBV9 to TRBJ1-1, with TRBD1 matching 8 bases. Germline CDR1 is SGDLS and CDR2 is YYNGEE. After removal of 0 bases from V and 5 bases from J, the junction contained 6 bases not matched to a gene. CDR3 size: 15 residues.

The CDR3 DNA reads as TGTGCCAGCAGCGCAACAGGGGAGTCGATCCAAGAGACCCAGTACTTC. Translation: CASSATGESIQETQYF. This chain connects TRBV28 to TRBJ2-5, with TRBD1 matching 7 bases. With 6 bases clipped from V and 1 base from J, the junction kept 11 bases outside the gene matches. This CDR3 has 16 residues. The V gene's germline CDR1 is MDHEN and CDR2 SYDVKM.

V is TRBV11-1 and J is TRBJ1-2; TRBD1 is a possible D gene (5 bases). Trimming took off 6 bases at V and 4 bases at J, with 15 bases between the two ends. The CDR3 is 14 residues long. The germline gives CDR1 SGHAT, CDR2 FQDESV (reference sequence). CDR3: CASSEGEVFYGYTF. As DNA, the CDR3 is TGTGCCAGCAGTGAAGGGGAAGTTTTCTATGGCTACACCTTC.

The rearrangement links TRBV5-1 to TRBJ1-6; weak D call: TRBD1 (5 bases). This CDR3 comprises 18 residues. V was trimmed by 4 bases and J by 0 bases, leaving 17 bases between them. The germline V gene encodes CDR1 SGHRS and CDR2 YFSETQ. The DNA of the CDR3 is TGCGCCAGCAGCAGTAGGATACAGGAAGGCTCCTATAATTCACCCCTCCACTTT. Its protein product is CASSSRIQEGSYNSPLHF.

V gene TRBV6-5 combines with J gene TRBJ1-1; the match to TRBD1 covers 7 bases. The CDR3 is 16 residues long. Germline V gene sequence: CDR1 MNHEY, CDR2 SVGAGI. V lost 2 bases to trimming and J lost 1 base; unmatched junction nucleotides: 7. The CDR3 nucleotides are TGTGCCAGCAGTTACGCAGGGGGGTCTCCGAACACTGAAGCTTTCTTT. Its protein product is CASSYAGGSPNTEAFF.

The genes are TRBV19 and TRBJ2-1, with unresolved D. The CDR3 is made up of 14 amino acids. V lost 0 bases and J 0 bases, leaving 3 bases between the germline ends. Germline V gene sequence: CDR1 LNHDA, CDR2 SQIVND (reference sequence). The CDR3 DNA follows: TGTGCCAGTAGTATAGAGAGCTCCTACAATGAGCAGTTCTTC. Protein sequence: CASSIESSYNEQFF.

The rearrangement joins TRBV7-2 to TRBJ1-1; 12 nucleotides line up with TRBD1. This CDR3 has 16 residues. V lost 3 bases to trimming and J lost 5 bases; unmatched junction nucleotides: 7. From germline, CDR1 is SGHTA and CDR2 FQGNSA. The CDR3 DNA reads TGTGCCAGCAGCTTTACCGGGACAGGGGGCAGGACTGAAGCTTTCTTT. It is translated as CASSFTGTGGRTEAFF.